What follows are 11 T cell receptor beta chains derived from one specimen sequenced in a study of blood T cell repertoires in COVID-19. Generated by immunoSEQ multiplex PCR, the TCRdb table keeps only in-frame clones and is missing some. The table includes roughly 220,000 clones, 86% detected once. The sample was peripheral blood. Every receptor here comes from a man aged 30 to 39 who had recovered from COVID-19.

As DNA, the CDR3 is TGTGCCAGCAGTTGGTCGGGGGAGTCCTACGAGCAGTACTTC. Its protein product is CASSWSGESYEQYF. The chain recombines TRBV27 with TRBJ2-7; tentatively, D is TRBD2 (6 bases). The germline V and J ends were trimmed by 4 bases and 1 base, with 11 bases remaining between them. CDR3 size: 14 residues. The V gene's germline CDR1 is MNHEY and CDR2 SMNVEV (reference sequence).

The V gene is TRBV19, the J gene TRBJ2-5; 11 nucleotides align to TRBD1. Per the germline V gene, CDR1 is LNHDA and CDR2 is SQIVND (reference sequence). V shed 9 bases and J 4 bases; nucleotides not matched to a gene: 7. The CDR3 consists of 14 residues. The CDR3 here is CASQLGTGGETQYF. CDR3 sequence (DNA): TGTGCCAGCCAATTAGGGACAGGGGGAGAGACCCAGTACTTC.

Comments on this clone: Sequence at one end of the junction differs from germline and may be a read error. The genes are TRBV19 and TRBJ2-7; TRBD1 matches 7 bases. The V gene's germline CDR1 is LNHDA and CDR2 SQIVND (reference sequence). This CDR3 region has 15 residues. The CDR3 DNA is TGTGCCAGTAGCATAGGGGGCAGCCGCTCCTACGAGCAGTACTTC. Translating it yields CASSIGGSRSYEQYF.

This chain connects TRBV12-3 or TRBV12-4 to TRBJ1-2, with D unclear. Trimming cost V 0 bases and J 6 bases, with 8 bases left between them. The CDR3 is made up of 13 amino acids. The DNA of the CDR3 is TGTGCCAGCAGTTTAGCGCGGATGGATGGCTACACCTTC. It codes for CASSLARMDGYTF.

For the CDR3, the DNA is TGTGCCAGCACCCCGTGGGACAGGCCCCAGGGTGAAGCTTTCTTT. This codes for CASTPWDRPQGEAFF. The chain joins TRBV5-5 to TRBJ1-1; TRBD1 matches at 8 bases. The ends lost 6 bases at V and 7 bases at J; junction bases unmatched: 14. The CDR3 contains 15 residues. Germline values: CDR1 SGHKS, CDR2 YYEKEE (reference sequence).

The chain combines TRBV5-1 with TRBJ1-5, with 10 bases matching TRBD1. Unmatched junction bases numbered 4, after V lost 4 bases and J lost 3 bases. The CDR3 sequence is 15 residues long. Per the germline V gene, CDR1 is SGHRS and CDR2 is YFSETQ. The CDR3 loop is CASSIGQGDNQPQHF. The CDR3, as DNA: TGCGCCAGCAGCATTGGACAGGGGGACAATCAGCCCCAGCATTTT.

The rearrangement uses TRBV5-1 and TRBJ2-3; 7 nucleotides line up with TRBD2. The germline V gene encodes CDR1 SGHRS and CDR2 YFSETQ. V lost 3 bases, J lost 6 bases, and 7 bases stayed unmatched. CDR3 length equals 14 residues. This CDR3 is CASSSDWEGDTQYF. In DNA form, the CDR3 reads TGCGCCAGCAGCTCGGACTGGGAGGGGGATACGCAGTATTTT.

This sequence joins TRBV7-2 and TRBJ2-5, with a tentative D call TRBD2 (7 bases). V dropped 5 bases and J dropped 5 bases, with 12 bases sitting between them. There are 13 residues in the CDR3. The V gene's germline CDR1 is SGHTA and CDR2 FQGNSA. CDR3 coding DNA: TGTGCCAGCAGCAGGGGGGGCGGTGAGACCCAGTACTTC. Amino acid sequence: CASSRGGGETQYF.

This sequence joins TRBV27 and TRBJ1-2; D is possibly TRBD1 (6 bases). Trimming cost V 5 bases and J 4 bases, with 11 bases left between them. The CDR3 length is 13 residues. Germline V gene sequence: CDR1 MNHEY, CDR2 SMNVEV (reference sequence). CDR3 protein: CASSPGQSYGYTF. The CDR3 DNA is TGTGCCAGCAGTCCCGGACAGAGCTATGGCTACACCTTC.

The chain couples TRBV12-2 to TRBJ1-1. TRBV12-2 is flagged as a pseudogene. This CDR3 has 16 residues. As DNA, the CDR3 is TGTGCAAGTCGCTCCCAGGCGGGGGTAGGTAACACTGAAGCTTTCTTT. It is translated as CASRSQAGVGNTEAFF.

The chain carries TRBV5-4 and TRBJ1-1, with 9 bases matching TRBD1. Germline V CDR1 and CDR2: SGHNT, YYREEE (reference sequence). This CDR3 is 14 amino acids long. V was pared by 3 bases and J by 3 bases, with 3 bases of the junction left unmatched. DNA of the CDR3: TGTGCCAGCAGCTGGGGGACAGGGTACACTGAAGCTTTCTTT. Protein sequence: CASSWGTGYTEAFF.